Listed below are T cell receptor beta chains from one sample, sequenced in a study of blood T cell repertoires in COVID-19. Generated by immunoSEQ multiplex PCR, the TCRdb table keeps only in-frame clones and is missing some. The table has about 240,000 clones, approximately 78% seen once; the top ten hold about 3.2%. The sequencing sample was made of peripheral blood. The receptor source for this set is a woman aged 18-30 years with acute or convalescent COVID-19. Both conserved end residues are part of each CDR3. D genes are given only for firm matches. Clone size is shown for a subset of rows, as once, few, many or a class of expanded clone.

d_gene	abundance	v_gene	j_gene	CDR3nt	CDR3aa
TRBD2	NA	TRBV7-2	TRBJ2-1	TGTGCCAGCAGCTTGTTAGCGGGAGACGGGGGCTCCTACAATGAGCAGTTCTTC	CASSLLAGDGGSYNEQFF
TRBD1	NA	TRBV7-2	TRBJ2-3	TGTGCCAGCAGCTTAGGGGACAGGGGTGCAGATACGCAGTATTTT	CASSLGDRGADTQYF
NA	NA	TRBV7-2	TRBJ2-1	TGTGCCAGCAGCTACAGAGCGGACTCCTACAATGAGCAGTTCTTC	CASSYRADSYNEQFF
NA	NA	TRBV5-1	TRBJ1-1	TGCGCCAGCAGCCAGGGGTCGGGCACTGAAGCTTTCTTT	CASSQGSGTEAFF
TRBD2	NA	TRBV7-2	TRBJ2-3	TGTGCCAGCAGCATTAGCGGGAGCGCAGATACGCAGTATTTT	CASSISGSADTQYF
NA	NA	TRBV28	TRBJ1-5	TGTGCCAGCGAACAGTCGAATTACCAGCCCCAGCATTTT	CASEQSNYQPQHF
NA	NA	TRBV5-5	TRBJ2-3	TGTGCCAGCAGCTTGGGGCAGAGCACAGATACGCAGTATTTT	CASSLGQSTDTQYF
TRBD2	NA	TRBV27	TRBJ2-7	TGTGCCAGCAGTCCGCGGACTAGCGGGAACCGCGAGCAGTACTTC	CASSPRTSGNREQYF
TRBD1	many	TRBV7-2	TRBJ1-5	TGTGCCAGCAGCTTAGGACAGGGGGTCACGGGTCGGCAGCCCCAGCATTTT	CASSLGQGVTGRQPQHF
NA	NA	TRBV12-5	TRBJ2-5	TGTGCTAGTGACCTAAGGGGCAGTGGGGAGACCCAGTACTTC	CASDLRGSGETQYF
NA	NA	TRBV12-3/TRBV12-4	TRBJ1-1	TGTGCCAGCAAAACAGGGCACACTGAAGCTTTCTTT	CASKTGHTEAFF
NA	NA	TRBV7-9	TRBJ2-7	TGTGCCAGCAGCTCGGGACTGTCTACCTACGAGCAGTACTTC	CASSSGLSTYEQYF
TRBD1	NA	TRBV27	TRBJ1-2	TGTGCCAGCAGTCAAGGCTCGACAGGGACCTATGGCTACACCTTC	CASSQGSTGTYGYTF
TRBD1	NA	TRBV2	TRBJ2-7	TGTGCCAGCAGGGTGGACAGGGGCTTCGAGCAGTACTTC	CASRVDRGFEQYF
NA	NA	TRBV2	TRBJ2-3	TGTGCCAGCAGCCACAGGGTGGTCGGCACAGATACGCAGTATTTT	CASSHRVVGTDTQYF
TRBD1	NA	TRBV19	TRBJ1-6	TGTGCCAGTAGTACGGACAGGGTTAGTTCACCCCTCCACTTT	CASSTDRVSSPLHF
TRBD2	many	TRBV6-6	TRBJ2-3	TGTGCCAGCAGTTACGGGCTAGCGGGGAGCACAGATACGCAGTATTTT	CASSYGLAGSTDTQYF
TRBD2	NA	TRBV7-2	TRBJ2-7	TGTGCCAGCAGCGCCCCCGAGACTAGCGGGAGTGTGGACGAGCAGTACTTC	CASSAPETSGSVDEQYF
NA	NA	TRBV4-3	TRBJ1-6	TGCGCCAGCAGCCAAGATGCCTCACCCGGTTTAGCTTCACCCCTCCACTTT	CASSQDASPGLASPLHF
TRBD1	NA	TRBV6-2/TRBV6-3	TRBJ1-5	TGTGCCAGCAGTTACTCGAGGACAGGGACATATAGCAATCAGCCCCAGCATTTT	CASSYSRTGTYSNQPQHF
NA	once	TRBV6-6	TRBJ2-1	TGTGCCACCCAAGGGAGGAATGAGCAGTTCTTC	CATQGRNEQFF
NA	NA	TRBV6-5	TRBJ1-2	TGTGCCAGCAGTTGGTCAGGGGACTATGGCTACACCTTC	CASSWSGDYGYTF
NA	NA	TRBV2	TRBJ2-5	TGTGCCAGCAGTGGGACAGAGGAGACCCAGTACTTC	CASSGTEETQYF
NA	NA	TRBV5-1	TRBJ1-6	TGCGCCAGCAGCTTGGCCGGGCAGGGGAGATCACCCCTCCACTTT	CASSLAGQGRSPLHF
NA	NA	TRBV12-2	TRBJ2-5	TGTGCAAGTCGCCTGCCGACAGGGATACCCTCTACAGCGGAGCAAGAGACCCAGTACTTC	CASRLPTGIPSTAEQETQYF
NA	few	TRBV7-9	TRBJ1-6	TGTGCCAGCAGCTTGATTGACGTCAGGCCAAATTCACCCCTCCACTTT	CASSLIDVRPNSPLHF
NA	NA	TRBV5-3	TRBJ1-1	TGTGCCAGAAGCCGGGACTACCAGGGGCAGAACACTGAAGCTTTCTTT	CARSRDYQGQNTEAFF
TRBD2	NA	TRBV7-2	TRBJ2-7	TGTGCCAGCAGCGACGGACTAGCGGGGGCCTACGAGCAGTACTTC	CASSDGLAGAYEQYF
NA	NA	TRBV5-1	TRBJ2-6	TGCGCCAGCAGCTTGGGCGGGAACTCTGGGGCCAACGTCCTGACTTTC	CASSLGGNSGANVLTF
TRBD2	NA	TRBV7-9	TRBJ2-1	TGTGCCAGCCGGGAGGCGGGAGCAAACAATGAGCAGTTCTTC	CASREAGANNEQFF
NA	NA	TRBV19	TRBJ2-7	TGTGCCAGTAGTGTCATGGCACAGGGCGTTGAGCAGTACTTC	CASSVMAQGVEQYF
TRBD1	NA	TRBV18	TRBJ1-2	TGTGCCAGCTCACCAATAGAGACAGGGTCCTATGGCTACACCTTC	CASSPIETGSYGYTF
TRBD1	once	TRBV25-1	TRBJ2-1	TGTGCCAGCAGTAACACTTTAGGGACAGGGGTTCGAAGTGAGCAGTTCTTC	CASSNTLGTGVRSEQFF
NA	NA	TRBV13	TRBJ2-7	TGTGCCAGCAGCTTAGGTTACAGGGTGGACGAGCAGTACTTC	CASSLGYRVDEQYF
NA	NA	TRBV2	TRBJ2-1	TGTGCCAACGCCAAATTGGGCCCCTACAATGAGCAGTTCTTC	CANAKLGPYNEQFF
TRBD1	NA	TRBV6-2/TRBV6-3	TRBJ1-5	TGTGCCAGCAGTTACCGACAGGGACCCAATCAGCCCCAGCATTTT	CASSYRQGPNQPQHF
NA	NA	TRBV2	TRBJ2-7	TGTGCCAGCAGTGAACAGGCCAGCTACGAGCAGTACTTC	CASSEQASYEQYF
NA	few	TRBV6-2/TRBV6-3	TRBJ1-1	TGTGCCAGCAGTTACTCGTCAGGGGAGGGCACTGAAGCTTTCTTT	CASSYSSGEGTEAFF
TRBD2	NA	TRBV29-1	TRBJ2-1	TGCAGCGTCCCACCAGCCGGCAGGACTAGCGGGGGGTACAATGAGCAGTTCTTC	CSVPPAGRTSGGYNEQFF
TRBD1	NA	TRBV4-3	TRBJ1-4	TGCGCCAGCAGCCAAGACGGTTTCGGGGACAGCTTTAATGAAAAACTGTTTTTT	CASSQDGFGDSFNEKLFF
NA	NA	TRBV9	TRBJ1-4	TGTGCCAGCAGCGTAGGAACAACAGGTACCAACGAAAAACTGTTTTTT	CASSVGTTGTNEKLFF
NA	NA	TRBV6-2/TRBV6-3	TRBJ2-7	TGTGCCAGCAGTTATTCAGGGCCGACCTACGAGCAGTACTTC	CASSYSGPTYEQYF
NA	NA	TRBV7-6	TRBJ1-1	TGTGCCAGCAGCTTAGGAGGACAGACGACGACTGAAGCTTTCTTT	CASSLGGQTTTEAFF
TRBD2	NA	TRBV2	TRBJ2-1	TGTGCCAGCAGTTTGTTCGGGACTAGCGTTAGTGGTGAGCAGTTCTTC	CASSLFGTSVSGEQFF
NA	NA	TRBV19	TRBJ2-7	TGTGCCAGTAAACCTAGGACTGGGGAGCAGTACTTC	CASKPRTGEQYF
NA	NA	TRBV30	TRBJ2-4	TGTGCCTGCCAGGATTATGAGGGCGAGGCCAAAAACATTCAGTACTTC	CACQDYEGEAKNIQYF
TRBD2	NA	TRBV27	TRBJ2-1	TGTGCCAGCAGTTTATGGACCAGCGGGAGGGACAATGAGCAGTTCTTC	CASSLWTSGRDNEQFF
TRBD2	NA	TRBV6-2/TRBV6-3	TRBJ2-7	TGTGCCAGCAGCCTGACTAGCGGGGGGGCCTACGAGCAGTACTTC	CASSLTSGGAYEQYF
NA	few	TRBV24-1	TRBJ2-7	TGTGCCACCAGTGGCGACAGCAACAAAGGGCAGTACTTC	CATSGDSNKGQYF
TRBD2	NA	TRBV7-2	TRBJ2-3	TGTGCCAGCAGCAGACGTTACCGGACTAGCGGGAGCACAGATACGCAGTATTTT	CASSRRYRTSGSTDTQYF
NA	NA	TRBV4-1	TRBJ1-1	TGCGCCAGCAGCCTTATGACAGGTACGAACACTGAAGCTTTCTTT	CASSLMTGTNTEAFF
TRBD2	NA	TRBV7-8	TRBJ2-1	TGTGCCAGCAGCTTTCTGCGGGAGCTTTTCAATGAGCAGTTCTTC	CASSFLRELFNEQFF
TRBD1	NA	TRBV10-3	TRBJ1-5	TGTGCCATCAGAGGACAGGGGAGCAATCAGCCCCAGCATTTT	CAIRGQGSNQPQHF
TRBD2	NA	TRBV11-2	TRBJ2-7	TGTGCCAGCAGCTTGTTCCTCCTAGCGGGCGGAAGAACATCCTACGAGCAGTACTTC	CASSLFLLAGGRTSYEQYF
TRBD2	many	TRBV5-1	TRBJ2-3	TGCGCCAGCAGCGGACTAGCGGGAGGGCTTACAGATACGCAGTATTTT	CASSGLAGGLTDTQYF